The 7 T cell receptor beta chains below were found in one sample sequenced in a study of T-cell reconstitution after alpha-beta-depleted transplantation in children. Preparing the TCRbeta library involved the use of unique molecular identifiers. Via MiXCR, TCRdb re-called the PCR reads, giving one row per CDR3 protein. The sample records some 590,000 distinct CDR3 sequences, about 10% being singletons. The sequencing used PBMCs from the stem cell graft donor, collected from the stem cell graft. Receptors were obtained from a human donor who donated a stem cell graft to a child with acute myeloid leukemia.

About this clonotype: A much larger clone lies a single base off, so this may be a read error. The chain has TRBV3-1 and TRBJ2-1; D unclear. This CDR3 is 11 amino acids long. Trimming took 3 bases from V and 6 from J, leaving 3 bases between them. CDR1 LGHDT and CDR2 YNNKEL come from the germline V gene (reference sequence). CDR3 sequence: CASSQTNEQFF. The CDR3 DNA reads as TGTGCCAGCAGCCAGACCAATGAGCAGTTCTTC.

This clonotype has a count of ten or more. CDR3 residues: CSVAGTGLSEQYF. The CDR3 DNA sequence: TGCAGCGTTGCCGGGACAGGGCTCTCCGAGCAGTACTTC. V and J are TRBV29-1 and TRBJ2-7, with 9 bases identical to TRBD1. Germline CDR1 and CDR2: SQVTM and ANQGSEA. This CDR3 contains 13 residues. Trimming cost V 4 bases and J 6 bases; bases outside gene matches: 7.

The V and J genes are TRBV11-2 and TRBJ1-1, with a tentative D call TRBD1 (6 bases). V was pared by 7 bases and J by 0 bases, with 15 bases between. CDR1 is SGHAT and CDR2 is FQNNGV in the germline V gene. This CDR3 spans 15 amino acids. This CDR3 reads CASITGGVMNTEAFF. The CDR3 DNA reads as TGTGCCAGCATCACGGGGGGCGTCATGAACACTGAAGCTTTCTTT.

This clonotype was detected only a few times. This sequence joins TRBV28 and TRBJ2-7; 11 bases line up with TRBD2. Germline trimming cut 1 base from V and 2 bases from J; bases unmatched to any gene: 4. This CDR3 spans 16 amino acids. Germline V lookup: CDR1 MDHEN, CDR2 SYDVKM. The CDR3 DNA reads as TGTGCCAGCAGTTTATTCGAGACTAGCGGGACCTACGAGCAGTACTTC. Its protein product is CASSLFETSGTYEQYF.

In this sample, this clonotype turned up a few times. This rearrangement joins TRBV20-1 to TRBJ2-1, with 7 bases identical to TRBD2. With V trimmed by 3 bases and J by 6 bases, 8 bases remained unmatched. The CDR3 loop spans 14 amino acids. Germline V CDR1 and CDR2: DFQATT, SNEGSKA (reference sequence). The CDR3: CSASSGLEGNEQFF. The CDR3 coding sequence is TGCAGTGCTAGCTCAGGACTAGAAGGCAATGAGCAGTTCTTC.

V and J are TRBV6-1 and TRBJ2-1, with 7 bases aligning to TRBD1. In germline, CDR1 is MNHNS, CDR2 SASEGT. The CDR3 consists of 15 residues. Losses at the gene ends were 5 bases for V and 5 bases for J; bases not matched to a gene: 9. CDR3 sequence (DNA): TGTGCCAGCAGTCCCCCGGGACAGTCCAACAATGAGCAGTTCTTC. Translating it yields CASSPPGQSNNEQFF.

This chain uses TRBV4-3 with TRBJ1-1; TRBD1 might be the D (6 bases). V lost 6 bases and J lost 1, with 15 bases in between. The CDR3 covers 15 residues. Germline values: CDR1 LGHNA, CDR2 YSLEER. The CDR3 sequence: CASSPFLGGNTEAFF. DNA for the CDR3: TGCGCCAGCAGTCCTTTCCTAGGGGGGAACACTGAAGCTTTCTTT.